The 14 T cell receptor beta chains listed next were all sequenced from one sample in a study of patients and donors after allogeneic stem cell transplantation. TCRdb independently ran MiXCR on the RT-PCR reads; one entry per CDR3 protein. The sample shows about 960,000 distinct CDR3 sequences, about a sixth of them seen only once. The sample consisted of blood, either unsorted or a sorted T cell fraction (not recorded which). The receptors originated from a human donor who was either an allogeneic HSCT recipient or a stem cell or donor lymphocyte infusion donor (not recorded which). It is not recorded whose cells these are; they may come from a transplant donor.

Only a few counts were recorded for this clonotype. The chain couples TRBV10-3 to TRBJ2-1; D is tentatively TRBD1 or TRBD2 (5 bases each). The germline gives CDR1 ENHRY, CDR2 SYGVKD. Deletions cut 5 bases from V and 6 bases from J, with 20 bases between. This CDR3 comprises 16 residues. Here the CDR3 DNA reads TGTGCCATCAGTTTCCCGGGACGGACTGAAACCAATGAGCAGTTCTTC. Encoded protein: CAISFPGRTETNEQFF.

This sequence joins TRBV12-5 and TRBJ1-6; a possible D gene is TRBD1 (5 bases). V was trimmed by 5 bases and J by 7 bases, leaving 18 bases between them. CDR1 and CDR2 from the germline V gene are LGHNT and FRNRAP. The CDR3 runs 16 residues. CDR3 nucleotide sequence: TGTGCTAGTGGTACAAACCTCCAGGGATCGAATTCACCCCTCCACTTT. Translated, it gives CASGTNLQGSNSPLHF.

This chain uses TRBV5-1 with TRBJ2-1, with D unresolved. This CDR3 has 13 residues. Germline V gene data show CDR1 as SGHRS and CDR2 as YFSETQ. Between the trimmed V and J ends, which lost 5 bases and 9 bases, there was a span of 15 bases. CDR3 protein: CASRTDSLGEQFF. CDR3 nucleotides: TGCGCCAGCAGAACTGACTCCCTGGGTGAGCAGTTCTTC. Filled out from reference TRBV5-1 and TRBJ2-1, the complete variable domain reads KAGVTQTPRYLIKTRGQQVTLSCSPISGHRSVSWYQQTPGQGLQFLFEYFSETQRNKGNFPGRFSGRQFSNSRSEMNVSTLELGDSALYLCASRTDSLGEQFFGPGTRLTVL.

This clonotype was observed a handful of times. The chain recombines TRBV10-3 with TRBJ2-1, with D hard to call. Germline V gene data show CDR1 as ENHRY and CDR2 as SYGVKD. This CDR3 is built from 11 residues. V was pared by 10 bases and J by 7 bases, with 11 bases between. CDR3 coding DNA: TGTGCCACCACTCAAGGAAATGAGCAGTTCTTC. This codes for CATTQGNEQFF.

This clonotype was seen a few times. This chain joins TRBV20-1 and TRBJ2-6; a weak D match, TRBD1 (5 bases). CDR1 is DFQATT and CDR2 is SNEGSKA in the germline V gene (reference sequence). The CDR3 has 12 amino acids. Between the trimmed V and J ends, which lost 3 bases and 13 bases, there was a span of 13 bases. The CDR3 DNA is TGCAGTGCTAGGGGGCCCGGTCAAGTCCTGACTTTC. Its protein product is CSARGPGQVLTF.

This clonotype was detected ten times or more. DNA of the CDR3: TGCGCCAGCAGCCCTAGGTCAGTTAGCGGGAACACTGAAGCTTTCTTT. Amino acids: CASSPRSVSGNTEAFF. V usage is TRBV5-1 and J usage is TRBJ1-1; D ambiguous. Germline loops: CDR1 SGHRS, CDR2 YFSETQ. Trimming cost V 4 bases and J 1 base, with 17 bases left between them. The CDR3 loop spans 16 amino acids.

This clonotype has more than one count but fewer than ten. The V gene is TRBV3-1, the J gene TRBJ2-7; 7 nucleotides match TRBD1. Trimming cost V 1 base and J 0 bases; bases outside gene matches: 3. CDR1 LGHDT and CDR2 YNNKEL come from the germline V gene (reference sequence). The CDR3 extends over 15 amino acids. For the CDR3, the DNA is TGTGCCAGCAGCCAAGGGGACAGAAGCTCCTACGAGCAGTACTTC. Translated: CASSQGDRSSYEQYF.

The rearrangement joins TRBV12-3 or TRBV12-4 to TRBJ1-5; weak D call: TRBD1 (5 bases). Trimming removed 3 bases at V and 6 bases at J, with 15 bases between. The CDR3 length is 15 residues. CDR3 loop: CASSFLGGSGQPQHF. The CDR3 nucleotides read TGTGCCAGCAGTTTTTTGGGGGGTAGTGGTCAGCCCCAGCATTTT.

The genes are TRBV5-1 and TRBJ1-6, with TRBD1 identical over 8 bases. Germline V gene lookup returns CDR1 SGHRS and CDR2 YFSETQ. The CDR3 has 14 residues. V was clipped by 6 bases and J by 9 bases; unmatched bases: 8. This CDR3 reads CASMVGQEGSPLHF. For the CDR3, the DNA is TGCGCCAGCATGGTGGGACAGGAAGGTTCACCCCTCCACTTT.

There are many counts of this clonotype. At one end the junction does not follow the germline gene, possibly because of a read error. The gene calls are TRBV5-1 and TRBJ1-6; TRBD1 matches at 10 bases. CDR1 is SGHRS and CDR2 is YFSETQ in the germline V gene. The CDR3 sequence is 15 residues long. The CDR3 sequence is CASSPGTGENSPLHF. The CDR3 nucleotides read TGTGCCAGCAGTCCGGGGACAGGGGAGAACTCACCCCTCCACTTT.

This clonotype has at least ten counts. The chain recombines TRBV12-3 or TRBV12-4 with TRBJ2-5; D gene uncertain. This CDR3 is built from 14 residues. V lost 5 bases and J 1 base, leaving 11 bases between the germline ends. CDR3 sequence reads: CASSPTVGQETQYF. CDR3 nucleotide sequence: TGTGCCAGCAGTCCGACCGTGGGCCAAGAGACCCAGTACTTC.

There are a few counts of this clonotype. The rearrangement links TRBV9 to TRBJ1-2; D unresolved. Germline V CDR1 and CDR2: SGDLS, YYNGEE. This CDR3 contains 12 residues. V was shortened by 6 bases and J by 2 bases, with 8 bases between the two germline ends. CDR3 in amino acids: CASIDPNYGYTF. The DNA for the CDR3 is TGTGCCAGCATCGATCCCAACTATGGCTACACCTTC.

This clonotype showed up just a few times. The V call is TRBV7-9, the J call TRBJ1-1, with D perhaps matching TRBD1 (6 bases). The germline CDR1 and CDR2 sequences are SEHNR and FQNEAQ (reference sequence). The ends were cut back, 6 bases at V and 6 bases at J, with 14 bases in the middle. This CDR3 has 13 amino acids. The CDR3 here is CASRDYRVPEAFF. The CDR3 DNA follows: TGTGCCAGCAGAGATTACAGGGTCCCTGAAGCTTTCTTT.

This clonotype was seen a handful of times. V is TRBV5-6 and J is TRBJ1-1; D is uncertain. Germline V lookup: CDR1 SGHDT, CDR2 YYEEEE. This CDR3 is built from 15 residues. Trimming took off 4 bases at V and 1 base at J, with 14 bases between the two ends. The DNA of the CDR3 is TGTGCCAGCAGCCTACTCGACACCCCGAACACTGAAGCTTTCTTT. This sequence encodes CASSLLDTPNTEAFF.